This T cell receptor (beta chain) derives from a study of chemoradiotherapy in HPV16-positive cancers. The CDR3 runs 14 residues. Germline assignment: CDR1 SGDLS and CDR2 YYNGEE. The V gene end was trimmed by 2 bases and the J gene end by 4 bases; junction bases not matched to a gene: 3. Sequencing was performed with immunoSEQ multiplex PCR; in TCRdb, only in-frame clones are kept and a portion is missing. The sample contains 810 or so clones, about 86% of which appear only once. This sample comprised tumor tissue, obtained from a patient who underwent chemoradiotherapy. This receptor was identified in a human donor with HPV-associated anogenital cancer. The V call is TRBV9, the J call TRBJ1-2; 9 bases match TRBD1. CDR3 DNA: TGTGCCAGCAGCGTTACAGGGGGCCGCTATGGCTACACCTTC. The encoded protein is CASSVTGGRYGYTF.